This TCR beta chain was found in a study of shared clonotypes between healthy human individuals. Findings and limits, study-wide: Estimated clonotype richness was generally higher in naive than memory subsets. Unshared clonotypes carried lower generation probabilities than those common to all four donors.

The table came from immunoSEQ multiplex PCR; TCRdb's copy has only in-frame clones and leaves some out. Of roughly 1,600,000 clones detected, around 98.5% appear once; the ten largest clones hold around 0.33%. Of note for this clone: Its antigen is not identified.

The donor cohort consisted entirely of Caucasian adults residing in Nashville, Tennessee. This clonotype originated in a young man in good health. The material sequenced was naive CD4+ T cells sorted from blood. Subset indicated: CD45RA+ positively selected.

The CDR3 coding sequence is TGCAGCGCCCACCTGACAGGGGTAAATGAGCAGTTCTTC. Its translation is CSAHLTGVNEQFF. This rearrangement joins TRBV29-1 to TRBJ2-1, with TRBD1 matching 8 bases. Germline CDR1 is SQVTM and CDR2 is ANQGSEA. V lost 7 bases, J lost 7 bases, and 9 bases stayed unmatched. CDR3 length equals 13 residues.